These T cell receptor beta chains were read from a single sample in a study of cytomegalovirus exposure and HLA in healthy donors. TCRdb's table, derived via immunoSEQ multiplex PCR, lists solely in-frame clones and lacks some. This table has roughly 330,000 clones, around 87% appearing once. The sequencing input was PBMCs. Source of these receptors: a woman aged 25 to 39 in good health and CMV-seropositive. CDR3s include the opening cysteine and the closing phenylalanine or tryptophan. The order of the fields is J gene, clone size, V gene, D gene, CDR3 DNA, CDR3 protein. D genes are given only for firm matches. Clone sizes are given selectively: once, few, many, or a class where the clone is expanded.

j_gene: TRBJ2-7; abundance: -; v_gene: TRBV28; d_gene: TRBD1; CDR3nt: TGTGCCAGCAGTTCGGGGACAGGACCTCCCTACGAGCAGTACTTC; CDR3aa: CASSSGTGPPYEQYF
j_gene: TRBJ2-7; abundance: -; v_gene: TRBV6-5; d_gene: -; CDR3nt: TGTGCCAGCAGGGGGACCTCAGGGGCCTCCGAGCAGTACTTC; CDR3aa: CASRGTSGASEQYF
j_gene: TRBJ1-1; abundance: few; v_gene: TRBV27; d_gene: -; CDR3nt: TGTGCCAGCAGGGATACCCAGGGCAGGAACACTGAAGCTTTCTTT; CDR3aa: CASRDTQGRNTEAFF
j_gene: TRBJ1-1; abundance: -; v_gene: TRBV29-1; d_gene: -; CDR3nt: TGCAGCGTTGAAGAGACGGGAGGTTTTACTGAAGCTTTCTTT; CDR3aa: CSVEETGGFTEAFF
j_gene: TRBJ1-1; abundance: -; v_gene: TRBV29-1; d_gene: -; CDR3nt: TGCAGCGTTGTGGGAGGAAACACTGAAGCTTTCTTT; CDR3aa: CSVVGGNTEAFF
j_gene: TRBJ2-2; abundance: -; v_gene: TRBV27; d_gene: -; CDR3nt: TGTGCCAGCAAAGGGGGACCCACCGGGGAGCTGTTTTTT; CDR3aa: CASKGGPTGELFF
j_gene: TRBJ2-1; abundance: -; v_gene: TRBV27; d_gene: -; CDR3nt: TGTGCCAGCAGTCCTCCCTTCGGGCAGGGGTTCTACAATGAGCAGTTCTTC; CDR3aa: CASSPPFGQGFYNEQFF
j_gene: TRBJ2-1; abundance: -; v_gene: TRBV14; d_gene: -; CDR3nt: TGTGCCAGCAGGGATCCGGCCGCCCCCTACAATGAGCAGTTCTTC; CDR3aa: CASRDPAAPYNEQFF
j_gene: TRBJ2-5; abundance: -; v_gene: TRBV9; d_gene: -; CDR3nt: TGTGCCAGCAGCGAAAGACTACTAGGAGTGGGCGCGCCGGGGACCCAGTACTTC; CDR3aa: CASSERLLGVGAPGTQYF
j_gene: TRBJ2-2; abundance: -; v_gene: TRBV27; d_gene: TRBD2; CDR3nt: TGTGCCAGCAGCCGCGGACTAGCGGGGGGATCCGGGGAGCTGTTTTTT; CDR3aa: CASSRGLAGGSGELFF
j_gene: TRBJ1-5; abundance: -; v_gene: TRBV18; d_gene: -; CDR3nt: TGTGCCAGCTCACCGAAACAGGGCGCTACCCAGCCCCAGCATTTT; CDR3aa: CASSPKQGATQPQHF
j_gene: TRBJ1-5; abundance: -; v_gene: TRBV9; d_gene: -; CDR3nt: TGTGCCAGCAGCGTAGGGGAGGGGCGCAATCAGCCCCAGCATTTT; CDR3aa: CASSVGEGRNQPQHF
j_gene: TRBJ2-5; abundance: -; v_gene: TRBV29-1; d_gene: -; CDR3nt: TGCAGCGTTCCGAAAGGTGTGGGGGAGACCCAGTACTTC; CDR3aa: CSVPKGVGETQYF
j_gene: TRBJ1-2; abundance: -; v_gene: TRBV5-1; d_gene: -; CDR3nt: TGCGCCAGCAGCTTTGTCGAAGGTGACTATGGCTACACCTTC; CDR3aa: CASSFVEGDYGYTF
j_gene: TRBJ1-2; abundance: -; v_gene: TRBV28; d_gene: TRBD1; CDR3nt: TGTGCCAGCAGGACAGGGATAGAGTATGGCTACACCTTC; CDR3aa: CASRTGIEYGYTF
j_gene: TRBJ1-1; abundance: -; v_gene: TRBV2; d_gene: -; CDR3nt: TGTGCCAGCAGTGAGGGGGGATTCACTGAAGCTTTCTTT; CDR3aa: CASSEGGFTEAFF
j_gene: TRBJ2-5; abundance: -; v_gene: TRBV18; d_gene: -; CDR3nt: TGTGCCAGCTCACCAACTAGAGCTGAGACCCAGTACTTC; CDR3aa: CASSPTRAETQYF
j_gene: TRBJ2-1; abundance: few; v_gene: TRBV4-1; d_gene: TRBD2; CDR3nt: TGCGCCAGCAGCCAAGGCGGGATAGCGGGAGACGGAAGGAATGAGCAGTTCTTC; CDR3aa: CASSQGGIAGDGRNEQFF
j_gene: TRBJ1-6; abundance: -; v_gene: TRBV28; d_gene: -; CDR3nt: TGTGCCAGCAGTTTTCAGGGTTCCATTAATTCACCCCTCCACTTT; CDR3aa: CASSFQGSINSPLHF
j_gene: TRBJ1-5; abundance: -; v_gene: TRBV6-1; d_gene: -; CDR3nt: TGTGCCAGCATCCAGAACAGGAGGGTCAATCAGCCCCAGCATTTT; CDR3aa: CASIQNRRVNQPQHF